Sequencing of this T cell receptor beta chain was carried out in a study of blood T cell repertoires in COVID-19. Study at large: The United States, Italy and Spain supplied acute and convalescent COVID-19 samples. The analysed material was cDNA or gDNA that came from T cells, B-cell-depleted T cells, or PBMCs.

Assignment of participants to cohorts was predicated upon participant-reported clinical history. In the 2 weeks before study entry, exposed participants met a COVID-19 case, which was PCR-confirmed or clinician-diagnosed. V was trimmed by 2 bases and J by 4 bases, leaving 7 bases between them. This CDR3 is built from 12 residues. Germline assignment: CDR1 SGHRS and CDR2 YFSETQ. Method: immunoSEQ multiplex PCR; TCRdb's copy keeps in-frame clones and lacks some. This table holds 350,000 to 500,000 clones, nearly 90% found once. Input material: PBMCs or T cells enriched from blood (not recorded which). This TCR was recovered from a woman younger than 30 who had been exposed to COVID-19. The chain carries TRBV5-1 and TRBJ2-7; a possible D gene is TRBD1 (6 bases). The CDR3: CASSLQGYEQYF. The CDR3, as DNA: TGCGCCAGCAGCTTACAGGGTTACGAGCAGTACTTC. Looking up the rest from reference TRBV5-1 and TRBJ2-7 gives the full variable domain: KAGVTQTPRYLIKTRGQQVTLSCSPISGHRSVSWYQQTPGQGLQFLFEYFSETQRNKGNFPGRFSGRQFSNSRSEMNVSTLELGDSALYLCASSLQGYEQYFGPGTRLTVT.